Included here is one TCR beta chain sequence, with context. What it binds is not known. The sample belongs to a study of graft-versus-host responses after intestinal transplantation. Study at large: In this cohort, recipients had multivisceral, liver-intestinal, or isolated intestinal transplants.

The CDR3 is made up of 17 amino acids. The V segment lost 2 bases and the J segment 2 bases; nucleotides outside the gene matches: 8. CDR1 SGHAT and CDR2 FQNNGV come from the germline V gene. Overall study results and limits: With peak circulating GvH clone levels came an association with early post-transplant HvG declines. Analysis identified GvH clones in recipient marrow, with some appearing first in ileum or blood.

Sequenced by immunoSEQ multiplex PCR; TCRdb stores in-frame clones only, minus some. The profile shows about 70,000 clones, 85% to 90% of them singletons. The sample consisted of unstimulated CD8+ T cells sorted from spleen or lymph node cells, taken before transplant. The V call is TRBV11-2, the J call TRBJ2-5; the match to TRBD2 covers 10 bases. The sequence derives from a human donor who was the organ donor for an intestinal transplant. The CDR3 DNA is TGTGCCAGCAGCTTACTAGCGGGAGAATTTCAACAAGAGACCCAGTACTTC. Amino acids: CASSLLAGEFQQETQYF. Full variable domain (rest looked up from reference TRBV11-2 and TRBJ2-5): EAGVAQSPRYKIIEKRQSVAFWCNPISGHATLYWYQQILGQGPKLLIQFQNNGVVDDSQLPKDRFSAERLKGVDSTLKIQPAKLEDSAVYLCASSLLAGEFQQETQYFGPGTRLLVL.